This T cell receptor beta chain was observed in a study of post-analysis software for immune sequencing data (dated by TCRdb to about 2015). Some background on the complete study: Disease courses on record covered relapsing-remitting, secondary progressive and progressive-relapsing multiple sclerosis, though some patients had no subtype annotation. Patient repertoires were compared against about a dozen previously published healthy control repertoires from donors aged about 6 to 27 years. A subset of samples was prepared in parallel using single-end sample barcoding, then pooled and co-amplified after Illumina adapter ligation. On the study overall, not on this receptor specifically: When samples were clustered directly using the F measure, samples prepared in the same batch co-clustered strongly, which prompted a batch-effect correction. Normalized Chao1 diversity was significantly lower in multiple sclerosis patients than controls, suggesting substantial peripheral T-cell clonal expansion. The control group was slightly older than the multiple sclerosis patient group. Significantly higher frequencies in patients than in controls were found for roughly 5 TRBV segments, including TRBV5-6, TRBV5-1 and TRBV20-1.

Unmatched junction bases come to 6, with V trimmed by 4 bases and J by 0 bases. The germline V gene supplies CDR1 MNHEY and CDR2 SVGAGI. Spanning cysteine to phenylalanine, the CDR3 consists of 15 amino acids. Only the CDR3 region is kept as DNA, spanning 45 bases read in frame from base 1. The method behind the library was PCR. The data were produced on an Illumina HiSeq 2500. To reduce PCR and sequencing biases, unique molecular identifiers were incorporated into the TCR beta cDNA libraries. Every 1 to 10 million input T cells yielded roughly 500,000 cDNA molecules, meaning each molecule approximated one T cell. The patient libraries were prepared and sequenced with the same protocol used for the earlier healthy control dataset. Samples belonging to the same batch were prepared together, multiplexed and sequenced on a shared HiSeq lane. Under the source paper's analysis protocol: Raw barcoded reads were processed with MIGEC, and single-read molecular identifier groups were discarded before consensus assembly and CDR3 extraction. Clonotype tables were post-analysed with VDJtools, and diversity was normalized by down-sampling all datasets to the smallest sample size. Repertoire overlap clustering matched CDR3 amino acid but not nucleotide sequences to correct batch-related cross-sample contamination. TCRdb reworked the public reads: Q25 trimming with fastp, MiXCR clone assembly, productive beta chains retained. Each CDR3 protein gets just one entry, which takes the most common genes and DNA from the rows behind it. These V and J calls are TCRdb output, not the study's own analysis. The sample contains around 400,000 distinct CDR3 sequences, 30% to 45% of them found a single time. The ten largest clones represent about an eighth of the sample.

TCR beta repertoires were profiled from peripheral blood of 13 young patients with multiple sclerosis to demonstrate the VDJtools post-analysis software. The multiple sclerosis patients were children and adolescents ranging in age from roughly 6 to 16 years. Comment on this clonotype: There is no known antigen for this receptor. Base qualities were left out, and no much larger clone turns up one base away.

The source is a girl aged 5 to 17 with multiple sclerosis. The chain couples TRBV6-5 to TRBJ2-7; a stretch of 7 junction bases matches TRBD2. What was sequenced was blood. The DNA is TGTGCCAGCAGTTGGGCTGGGGGGGGCTCCTACGAGCAGTACTTC. Protein translation: CASSWAGGGSYEQYF.